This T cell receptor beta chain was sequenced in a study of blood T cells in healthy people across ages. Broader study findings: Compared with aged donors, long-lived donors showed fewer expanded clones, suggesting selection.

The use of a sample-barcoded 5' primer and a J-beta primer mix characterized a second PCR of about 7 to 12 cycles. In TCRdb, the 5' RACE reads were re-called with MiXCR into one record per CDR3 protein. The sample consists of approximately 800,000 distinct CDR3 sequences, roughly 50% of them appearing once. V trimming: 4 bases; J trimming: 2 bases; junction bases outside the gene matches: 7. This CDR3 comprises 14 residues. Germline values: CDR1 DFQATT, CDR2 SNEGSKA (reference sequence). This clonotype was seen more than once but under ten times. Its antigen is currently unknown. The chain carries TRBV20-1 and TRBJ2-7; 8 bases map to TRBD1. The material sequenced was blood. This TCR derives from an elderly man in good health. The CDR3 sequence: CSAKSGTGTYEQYF. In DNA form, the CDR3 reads TGCAGTGCTAAATCCGGGACAGGAACCTACGAGCAGTACTTC.